This is a list of T cell receptor beta chains from one sample in a study of T-cell reconstitution after alpha-beta-depleted transplantation in children. TCRdb ran MiXCR on the PCR reads and lists one entry per CDR3 protein. The sample carries approximately 130,000 distinct CDR3 sequences, about 9.5% recorded once. The sample consisted of PBMCs, mostly from graft donor cells, taken 180 days after TCRalphabeta/CD19-depleted stem cell transplant. The receptors here all came from a girl under three years old who had a stem cell transplant for combined immunodeficiency, so the T cells may come from the graft donor. The CDR3 runs from the conserved cysteine through the conserved F or W. The D gene is left open where the match is weak. Size tells how often a clone was seen (once, few, many) or the class of an expanded clone, and some rows leave it out.

TRBJ1-5 TRBV20-1 . . TGCAGTGCTAGAAAGGCCCTGAACAATCAGCCCCAGCATTTT CSARKALNNQPQHF
TRBJ2-3 TRBV9 . . TGTGCCAGCAGCGCGTTAGCGGCGGGCACAGATACGCAGTATTTT CASSALAAGTDTQYF
TRBJ2-2 TRBV10-3 . . TGTGCCATCACCCGGGACTCCAACACCGGGGAGCTGTTTTTT CAITRDSNTGELFF
TRBJ2-5 TRBV5-1 . . TGCGCCAGCAGCTTGGGGGGGAGCGGCGAGACCCAGTACTTC CASSLGGSGETQYF
TRBJ1-4 TRBV5-1 . few TGCGCCAGCAGCTTGCTAGCAACTAATGAAAAACTGTTTTTT CASSLLATNEKLFF
TRBJ1-5 TRBV19 . . TGTGCCAGTAGTATCCGGGTCTACAATCAGCCCCAGCATTTT CASSIRVYNQPQHF
TRBJ1-5 TRBV6-1 . . TGTGCCAGCAGTGAATGCAGGGATGGCAATCAGCCCCAGCATTTT CASSECRDGNQPQHF
TRBJ2-5 TRBV5-1 . . TGCGCCAGCAGTCAAGGGCAGCCAGAGACCCAGTACTTC CASSQGQPETQYF
TRBJ2-7 TRBV12-3/TRBV12-4 TRBD2 . TGTGCCAGCAGTTCCCCTACTAGCGGGAGCTCCTACGAGCAGTACTTC CASSSPTSGSSYEQYF
TRBJ2-7 TRBV3-1 . . TGTGCCAGCAGCCAAGGGTTCAAGCGCTCCTACGAGCAGTACTTC CASSQGFKRSYEQYF
TRBJ1-2 TRBV7-6 . . TGTGCCAGCAGCCCGATGACGCCGGACGGCGACTATGGCTACACCTTC CASSPMTPDGDYGYTF
TRBJ2-5 TRBV3-1 TRBD2 . TGTGCCTCCTGCCAAGGCCTAGCGGGCACCTGGCAGGAGACCCAGTACTTC CASCQGLAGTWQETQYF
TRBJ2-5 TRBV12-3/TRBV12-4 . . TGTGCCAGCAGTTGGGGCAGACATCAAACCCAGTACTTC CASSWGRHQTQYF
TRBJ2-1 TRBV4-1 . . TGCGCCAGCAGCCGAGATAGCGGTTTGGGGGGCAATGAGCAGTTCTTC CASSRDSGLGGNEQFF
TRBJ2-5 TRBV29-1 . few TGCAGCGTTGGACAGAGGGGAGGAGAGACCCAGTACTTC CSVGQRGGETQYF
TRBJ2-2 TRBV9 . few TGTGCCAGCACCGACAACCCCGGGCAGGGCGACACCGGGGAGCTGTTTTTT CASTDNPGQGDTGELFF
TRBJ2-7 TRBV6-2/TRBV6-3 . many TGTGCCAGCAGTAATTCGCAGGGGCCGTACTTC CASSNSQGPYF
TRBJ2-1 TRBV11-2 . once TGTGCCAGCAGCTCCGCGGGACTCAAGTCCAATGAGCAGTTCTTC CASSSAGLKSNEQFF
TRBJ2-2 TRBV7-7 . few TGTGCCAGCAGCCGACAGGGAGGCGGGGAGCTGTTTTTT CASSRQGGGELFF
TRBJ1-5 TRBV30 . . TGTGCCTGGAGTGACTGGACGGACTATAGCAATCAGCCCCAGCATTTT CAWSDWTDYSNQPQHF
TRBJ1-5 TRBV20-1 . few TGCAGTGCTAAGGGACCCCATAGCAATCAGCCCCAGCATTTT CSAKGPHSNQPQHF
TRBJ2-1 TRBV5-5 TRBD1 few TGTGCCATCTCCCCCGGACAGGGATACAATGAGCAGTTCTTC CAISPGQGYNEQFF
TRBJ2-5 TRBV5-8 TRBD2 few TGTGCCAGCAGCTTGTCGGGGGGGTACCAAGAGACCCAGTACTTC CASSLSGGYQETQYF
TRBJ2-7 TRBV9 TRBD2 few TGTGCCAGCAGTAAGACGGGGGGATCCTACGAGCAGTACTTC CASSKTGGSYEQYF
TRBJ1-2 TRBV12-3/TRBV12-4 . few TGTGCCAGCAGTTCGAAACGGCCTGGCTACACCTTC CASSSKRPGYTF
TRBJ2-7 TRBV29-1 . few TGCAGCGTTGGTGACAGTTACTTCTACGAGCAGTACTTC CSVGDSYFYEQYF
TRBJ2-1 TRBV11-1 TRBD2 few TGTGCCAGCAGTCATCATCTAGCGGGAGGTTGGTCCTACAATGAGCAGTTCTTC CASSHHLAGGWSYNEQFF
TRBJ2-4 TRBV27 . . TGTGCCAGCAGTTTAACCAAGGCCAGAAATAACATTCAGTACTTC CASSLTKARNNIQYF
TRBJ2-3 TRBV29-1 TRBD2 . TGCAGCGTTGTAGCGGGGGGGCCGGGTACGCAGTATTTT CSVVAGGPGTQYF
TRBJ2-7 TRBV10-3 . few TGTGCCATCAGTGACCTCAGGCAGGAGCTCTACGAGCAGTACTTC CAISDLRQELYEQYF
TRBJ2-3 TRBV29-1 . few TGCAGCGTTGTAGACCGTTACACAGATACGCAGTATTTT CSVVDRYTDTQYF
TRBJ2-3 TRBV6-1 TRBD2 many TGTGCCAGCAGTCGACAAGGCGCGGGAGTTGCAGATACGCAGTATTTT CASSRQGAGVADTQYF
TRBJ2-7 TRBV29-1 TRBD2 many TGCAGCGTTGGGACTAGCGGGAGCCACGAGCAGTACTTC CSVGTSGSHEQYF
TRBJ1-6 TRBV30 TRBD1 few TGTGCCTGCCGACAGGGAGGTAGCTCACCCCTCCACTTT CACRQGGSSPLHF
TRBJ2-5 TRBV20-1 . many TGCAGTGCTAGAGATCGTGGAGCGCTAGAGACCCAGTACTTC CSARDRGALETQYF
TRBJ1-5 TRBV20-1 . few TGCAGTGCTAGAGAAGGAGGGTTTCGCAATCAGCCCCAGCATTTT CSAREGGFRNQPQHF
TRBJ2-2 TRBV5-1 . . TGCGCCAGCAGCTTGGACAGCCGCACCGGGGAGCTGTTTTTT CASSLDSRTGELFF
TRBJ1-1 TRBV6-2/TRBV6-3 . many TGTGCCAGCAGTTACACCCATGCAGGGAACACTGAAGCTTTCTTT CASSYTHAGNTEAFF
TRBJ2-7 TRBV12-3/TRBV12-4 . many TGTGCCAGCATCCTTTTGGGGGTGTACGAGCAGTACTTC CASILLGVYEQYF
TRBJ1-2 TRBV4-3 TRBD1 few TGCGCCAGCAGCTCTCTGGACAGGGGGGGTGGCTATGGCTACACCTTC CASSSLDRGGGYGYTF
TRBJ2-7 TRBV12-3/TRBV12-4 . . TGTGCCAGCAGTTTTGGGGCGGGCTTCTCCTACGAGCAGTACTTC CASSFGAGFSYEQYF
TRBJ1-3 TRBV6-1 . many TGTGCCAGCAGCCCCGGGATTTCTGGAAACACCATATATTTT CASSPGISGNTIYF
TRBJ1-2 TRBV7-2 . . TGTGCCAGCAGCCAATTAGCCGGCTATGGCTACACCTTC CASSQLAGYGYTF
TRBJ2-3 TRBV12-3/TRBV12-4 . few TGTGCCAGCAGTTTAACGGGAGATACGCAGTATTTT CASSLTGDTQYF
TRBJ2-7 TRBV5-1 . . TGCGCCAGCAGCTGGGGACCGCCTCTGGCCTACTACGAGCAGTACTTC CASSWGPPLAYYEQYF
TRBJ2-1 TRBV9 TRBD2 few TGTGCCAGCAGCACCCTATGGACTAGCGGTGACTACAATGAGCAGTTCTTC CASSTLWTSGDYNEQFF
TRBJ1-1 TRBV6-5 . many TGTGCCAGCAGTTACGCCTTCGGTTCCGGCACTGAAGCTTTCTTT CASSYAFGSGTEAFF
TRBJ2-3 TRBV27 . . TGTGCCAGCAGTTTTGGACCCCCAGGGAATAGCATAACAGATACGCAGTATTTT CASSFGPPGNSITDTQYF
TRBJ2-7 TRBV5-1 . . TGCGCCAGCAGGAGGGGCAGGCCGAGCGTGCCAAACTACGAGCAGTACTTC CASRRGRPSVPNYEQYF
TRBJ2-3 TRBV5-1 TRBD2 few TGCGCCAGCAGCACCCACCCTTCGACTAGCGGGTACACAGATACGCAGTATTTT CASSTHPSTSGYTDTQYF
TRBJ1-2 TRBV6-2/TRBV6-3 TRBD1 . TGTGCCAGCAGCCCGGGACAGGAGCGACATGGCTACACCTTC CASSPGQERHGYTF